This TCR beta chain was captured in a study of regulatory T cells in long-lasting Graves disease. Broader study findings: TRBV28 was favored in persistent disease, as were TRBJ1-2 and TRBJ2-5.

Germline V CDR1 and CDR2: SEHNR, FQNEAQ (reference sequence). This CDR3 has 12 residues. The ends were cut back, 5 bases at V and 10 bases at J, with 11 bases in the middle. Through Arm-PCR of CDR3 regions and iRepertoire HTBI primers, TCR beta libraries were built. TCRdb recomputed calls from the multiplex PCR reads with MiXCR, one row per CDR3 protein. This sample has 300,000 to 400,000 distinct CDR3 sequences, with approximately 15% found just once. Described time point: newly diagnosed GD, antithyroid drugs for less than 3 months. The TCR library used RNA extracted from PBMCs. Concerning this clonotype itself: Antigen: not known.

These same records also appear under a second study, on T cells in Graves' hyperthyroidism and ophthalmopathy.

The TCR sequence derives from a middle-aged man with Graves disease. The source was peripheral blood mononuclear cells (PBMCs), collected at new diagnosis, from a patient treated with antithyroid drugs. The rearrangement joins TRBV7-9 to TRBJ1-4; tentative D call: TRBD1 (5 bases). The CDR3: CASSPSGLKLFF. CDR3 coding DNA: TGTGCCAGCAGCCCTTCAGGGTTAAAACTGTTTTTT.